The clone carrying this T cell receptor (beta chain) was recorded a few times. As yet, its antigen is unknown. The data belong to a study of T cell responses to AZD1222 COVID-19 vaccine. Study outcomes and limitations: Per reports, nearly half of all spike-specific TCRs target regions that are unmutated in variants. Spike as a whole was targeted by vaccine-associated CD4 TCRs, dominant at 160-218 and 743-854. It was only after the peak T cell response that any repertoires were sampled.

This table comes from immunoSEQ multiplex PCR, and its TCRdb copy is limited to in-frame clones, with some not included. The sample includes about 200,000 clones, about 93% of them seen just once. Sequenced here: peripheral blood, sampled on day 0 of MenACWY control vaccination. The sequence was obtained from an adult in good health.

The CDR3 DNA follows: TGTGCCAGCGGGGCGAACACCGGGGAGCTGTTTTTT. Its protein is CASGANTGELFF. The J gene is TRBJ2-2, the V gene TRBV6-5, with D hard to call. The CDR3 consists of 12 residues. Germline-derived CDR1 and CDR2 are MNHEY and SVGAGI. Trimming cost V 8 bases and J 0 bases, with 4 bases left between them.